This section outlines one T cell receptor (beta chain) sequence together with its context. Via MiXCR, TCRdb re-called the RT-PCR reads, giving one row per CDR3 protein. This repertoire shows about 960,000 distinct CDR3 sequences, more than 15% found once; its top ten account for approximately 5.9%. The V end was cut by 2 bases, the J end by 7 bases, with 15 bases between. Germline CDR1 reads LNHNV; CDR2 reads YYDKDF (reference sequence). CDR3 length: 16 residues. The data originate from a study of patients and donors after allogeneic stem cell transplantation. The specimen sequenced was blood, either unsorted or a sorted T cell fraction (not recorded which). The clonotype originates from a human donor who was either an allogeneic HSCT recipient or a stem cell or donor lymphocyte infusion donor (not recorded which). It is not recorded whose cells these are; they may come from a transplant donor. V is TRBV15 and J is TRBJ1-6, with TRBD1 as a possible D gene (6 bases). This CDR3 is CATSRLPDSGNSPLHF. The CDR3 DNA reads TGTGCCACCAGCAGATTACCGGACAGCGGGAATTCACCCCTCCACTTT. The full variable domain, in which reference TRBV15 and TRBJ1-6 provide the parts outside the CDR3, is DAMVIQNPRYQVTQFGKPVTLSCSQTLNHNVMYWYQQKSSQAPKLLFHYYDKDFNNEADTPDNFQSRRPNTSFCFLDIRSPGLGDTAMYLCATSRLPDSGNSPLHFGNGTRLTVT.